This entry is about one T cell receptor beta chain. These data belong to a study of T cell changes during pregnancy in multiple sclerosis. Trimming cost V 2 bases and J 2 bases; bases outside gene matches: 3. CDR3 length equals 15 residues. CDR1 and CDR2 (germline): MDHEN, SYDVKM. Clones were read by immunoSEQ multiplex PCR, and TCRdb kept only the in-frame ones, dropping some. The sample carries around 65,000 clones, around nine tenths recorded once. This sequence originates from a female donor in good health, enrolled as a control in a pregnancy study. The chain links TRBV28 to TRBJ1-5; 7 nucleotides agree with TRBD1. The source was peripheral blood, collected in the first trimester of pregnancy. For the CDR3, the DNA is TGTGCCAGCAGTTTAAACAGGGGAGGCAATCAGCCCCAGCATTTT. Protein: CASSLNRGGNQPQHF.